The following is a T cell receptor beta chain sequence with its context. Profiling relied on immunoSEQ multiplex PCR, and the TCRdb table lists in-frame clones only, not all of them. The data show around 100,000 clones, around 90% seen once. The sample is drawn from a study of blood T cell repertoires in COVID-19. This CDR3 is 15 amino acids long. Germline-derived CDR1 and CDR2 are SGHTA and FQGNSA. V lost 1 base and J lost 3, with 12 bases in between. The chain carries TRBV7-2 and TRBJ1-1; possibly TRBD1 for D (5 bases). The receptor was isolated from a man aged 45-65 years in a cohort sampled during active COVID-19. Sequencing was done on a sample of peripheral blood. CDR3 protein: CASSLGPGGYTEAFF. CDR3 nucleotides: TGTGCCAGCAGCTTAGGCCCTGGGGGGTACACTGAAGCTTTCTTT.